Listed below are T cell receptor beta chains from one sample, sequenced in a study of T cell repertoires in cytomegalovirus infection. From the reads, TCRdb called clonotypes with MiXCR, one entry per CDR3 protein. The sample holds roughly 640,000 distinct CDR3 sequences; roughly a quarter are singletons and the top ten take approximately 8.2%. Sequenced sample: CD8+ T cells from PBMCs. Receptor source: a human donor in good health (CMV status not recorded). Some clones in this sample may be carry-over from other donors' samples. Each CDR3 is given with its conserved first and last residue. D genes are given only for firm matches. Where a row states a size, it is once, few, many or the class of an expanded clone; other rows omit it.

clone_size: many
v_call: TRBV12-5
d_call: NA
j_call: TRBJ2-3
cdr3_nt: TGTGCTAGTGGTTTGGTACTGGCAGGGGGCACAGATACGCAGTATTTT
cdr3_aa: CASGLVLAGGTDTQYF

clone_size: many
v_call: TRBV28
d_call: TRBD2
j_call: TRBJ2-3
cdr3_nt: TGTGCCAGCAGTTTCTACTCAGGAGCTAGCGGGAGCACAGATACGCAGTATTTT
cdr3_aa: CASSFYSGASGSTDTQYF

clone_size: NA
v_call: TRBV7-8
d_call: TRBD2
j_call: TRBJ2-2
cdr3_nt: TGTGCCAGCAGCTTCGGGGGGGCCGGCGGGGAGCTGTTTTTT
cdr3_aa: CASSFGGAGGELFF

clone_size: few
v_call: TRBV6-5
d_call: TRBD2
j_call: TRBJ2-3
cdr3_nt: TGTGCCAGCAGTTACTCGACGACTAGCGGGAATACGCAGTATTTT
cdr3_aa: CASSYSTTSGNTQYF

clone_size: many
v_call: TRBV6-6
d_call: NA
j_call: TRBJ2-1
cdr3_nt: TGTGCCAGCAGTTACTCAACGGCCCATTCTGATGAGCAGTTCTTC
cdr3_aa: CASSYSTAHSDEQFF

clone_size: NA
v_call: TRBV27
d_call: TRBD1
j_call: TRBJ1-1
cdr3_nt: TGTGCCAGCAGTTCCGACAGGGAGATGAACACTGAAGCTTTCTTT
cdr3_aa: CASSSDREMNTEAFF

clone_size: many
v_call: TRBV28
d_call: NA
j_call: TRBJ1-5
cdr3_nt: TGTGCCAGCAGTTTATTGACCGGACACCACAATCAGCCCCAGCATTTT
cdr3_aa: CASSLLTGHHNQPQHF

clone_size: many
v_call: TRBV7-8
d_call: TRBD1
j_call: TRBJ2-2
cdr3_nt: TGTGCCAGCAGCACCCTGGGACAGGGGGCCTCTAGGCTCCGAGGCACCGGGGAGCTGTTTTTT
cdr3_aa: CASSTLGQGASRLRGTGELFF

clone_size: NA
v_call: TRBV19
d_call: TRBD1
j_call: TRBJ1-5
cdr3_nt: TGTGCCAGTAGTATCTACCGGGACAGCTATCAGCCCCAGCATTTT
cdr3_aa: CASSIYRDSYQPQHF

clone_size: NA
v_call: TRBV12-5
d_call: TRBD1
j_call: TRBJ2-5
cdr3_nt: TGTGCTAGTGGTCTCCTAGGGGGCGCGCGACAGACCCAGTACTTC
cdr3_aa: CASGLLGGARQTQYF

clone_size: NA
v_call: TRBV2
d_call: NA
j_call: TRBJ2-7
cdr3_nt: TGTGCCAGCAAACCAGGGATGGGACCCTACGAGCAGTACTTC
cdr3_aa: CASKPGMGPYEQYF

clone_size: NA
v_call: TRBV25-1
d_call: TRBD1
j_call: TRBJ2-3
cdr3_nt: TGTGCCAGCAGTGAATATTTTTCGGGACAGTGGACAGATACGCAGTATTTT
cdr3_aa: CASSEYFSGQWTDTQYF

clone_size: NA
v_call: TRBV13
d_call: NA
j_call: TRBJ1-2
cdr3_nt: TGTGCCAGCAGCTCCGAGGAGATAAACTATGGCTACACCTTC
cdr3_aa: CASSSEEINYGYTF

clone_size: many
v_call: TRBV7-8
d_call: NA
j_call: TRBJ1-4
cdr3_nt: TGTGCCAGCAGCTTAGCAACAGGGCCTGCAACTAATGAAAAACTGTTTTTT
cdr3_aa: CASSLATGPATNEKLFF

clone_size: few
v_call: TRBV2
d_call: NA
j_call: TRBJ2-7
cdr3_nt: TGTGCCAGCCGGGACCTCTCCTACGAGCAGTACTTC
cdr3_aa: CASRDLSYEQYF

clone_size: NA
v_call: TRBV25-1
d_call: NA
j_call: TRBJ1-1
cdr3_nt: TGTGCCAGCAGTGAATGGGGCGCCACTGAAGCTTTCTTT
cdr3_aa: CASSEWGATEAFF

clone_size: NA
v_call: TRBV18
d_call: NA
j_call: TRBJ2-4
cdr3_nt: TGTGCCAGCTCCTTGGACAGGAGGGAGACCAAAAACATTCAGTACTTC
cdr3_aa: CASSLDRRETKNIQYF

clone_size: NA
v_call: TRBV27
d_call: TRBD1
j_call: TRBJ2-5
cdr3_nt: TGTGCCAGCAGACCGTCGGACAGGGGGCTTGTAGAGACCCAGTACTTC
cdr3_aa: CASRPSDRGLVETQYF

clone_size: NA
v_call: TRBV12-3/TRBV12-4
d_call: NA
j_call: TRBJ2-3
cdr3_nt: TGTGCCAGCAGTTTAACAAGACAGGATTTCACAGATACGCAGTATTTT
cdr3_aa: CASSLTRQDFTDTQYF

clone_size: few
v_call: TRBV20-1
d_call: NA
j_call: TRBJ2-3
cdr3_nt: TGCAGTGCTAGAACTATCAGTAGCACAGATACGCAGTATTTT
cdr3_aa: CSARTISSTDTQYF

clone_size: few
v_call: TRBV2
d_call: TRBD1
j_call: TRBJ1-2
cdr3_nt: TGTGCCAGCCCTTTGACAGGGGAGGACACCTTC
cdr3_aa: CASPLTGEDTF

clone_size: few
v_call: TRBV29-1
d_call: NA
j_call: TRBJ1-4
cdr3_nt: TGCAGCGTTGAACAGGGCGGGTTCGGTGAAAAACTGTTTTTT
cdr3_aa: CSVEQGGFGEKLFF

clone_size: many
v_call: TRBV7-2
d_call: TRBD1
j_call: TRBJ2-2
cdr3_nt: TGTGCCAGCAGCTTAGAGGGGGGACAGGAGAACACCGGGGAGCTGTTTTTT
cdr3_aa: CASSLEGGQENTGELFF

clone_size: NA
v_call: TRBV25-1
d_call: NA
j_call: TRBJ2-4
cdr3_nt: TGTGCCAGCAGTGTACAGGGTCTAAGGTACTTC
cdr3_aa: CASSVQGLRYF

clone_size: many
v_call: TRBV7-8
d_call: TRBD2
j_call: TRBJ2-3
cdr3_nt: TGTGCCAGCAGCTTAGGGCGGGGGGGAGCCCCACACACCACAGATACGCAGTATTTT
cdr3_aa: CASSLGRGGAPHTTDTQYF

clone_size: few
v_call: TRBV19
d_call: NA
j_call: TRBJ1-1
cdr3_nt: TGTGCCAGTAGTATTTCGGGACTCCTTGAGGCTTTCTTT
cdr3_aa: CASSISGLLEAFF

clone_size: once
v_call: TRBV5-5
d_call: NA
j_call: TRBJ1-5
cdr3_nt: TGTGCCAGCAGCTTGGACGGGGATAGCAATCAGCCCCAGCATTTT
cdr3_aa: CASSLDGDSNQPQHF

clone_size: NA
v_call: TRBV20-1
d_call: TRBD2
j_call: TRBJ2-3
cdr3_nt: TGCAGTGCTTTAGACGGGACTAGCGGTTTCACAGATACGCAGTATTTT
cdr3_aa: CSALDGTSGFTDTQYF

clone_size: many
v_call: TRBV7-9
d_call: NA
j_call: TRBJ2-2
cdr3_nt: TGTGCCAGCAGCTTAGACACCGGGGAGCTGTTTTTT
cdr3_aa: CASSLDTGELFF